This TCR beta chain was sequenced in a study of regulatory T cells in long-lasting Graves disease. Sequencing libraries for TCR beta were prepared with iRepertoire HTBI primers and Arm-PCR of CDR3 regions. TCRdb re-called the multiplex PCR reads with MiXCR, one entry per CDR3 protein. The sample contains around 330,000 distinct CDR3 sequences, 15% to 20% of which appear only once. The CDR3 contains 13 residues. Trimming stripped 6 bases from V and 0 bases from J, with 11 bases between. CDR1 SQVTM and CDR2 ANQGSEA come from the germline V gene. Time point denoted: newly diagnosed GD, antithyroid drugs for less than 3 months. From PBMCs, RNA was extracted and then used to make the TCR library. There are many counts of this clonotype.

The clonotype comes from a female donor with Graves disease. The sample was peripheral blood mononuclear cells (PBMCs), taken at new diagnosis, from a patient treated with antithyroid drugs. The rearrangement links TRBV29-1 to TRBJ1-1, with D possibly being TRBD1 (5 bases). The CDR3 DNA is TGCAGCGTATCCCGGGGGATGAACACTGAAGCTTTCTTT. It specifies CSVSRGMNTEAFF. Combining the CDR3 with reference TRBV29-1 and TRBJ1-1 gives the whole variable domain SAVISQKPSRDICQRGTSLTIQCQVDSQVTMMFWYRQQPGQSLTLIATANQGSEATYESGFVIDKFPISRPNLTFSTLTVSNMSPEDSSIYLCSVSRGMNTEAFFGQGTRLTVV.